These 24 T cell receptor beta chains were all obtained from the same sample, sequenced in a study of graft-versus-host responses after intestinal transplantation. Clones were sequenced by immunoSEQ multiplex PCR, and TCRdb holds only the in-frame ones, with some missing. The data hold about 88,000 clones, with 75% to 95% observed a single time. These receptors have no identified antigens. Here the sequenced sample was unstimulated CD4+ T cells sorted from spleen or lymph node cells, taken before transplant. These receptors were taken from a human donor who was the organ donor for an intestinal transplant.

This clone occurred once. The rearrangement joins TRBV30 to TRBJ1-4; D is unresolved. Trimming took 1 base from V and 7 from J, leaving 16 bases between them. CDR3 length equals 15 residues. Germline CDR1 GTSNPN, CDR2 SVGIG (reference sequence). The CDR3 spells CAWSGFPGATEKLFF. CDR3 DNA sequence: TGTGCCTGGAGTGGTTTTCCGGGAGCTACTGAAAAACTGTTTTTT.

The CDR3 DNA is TGTGCCAGCAGCGCTGTTCGGGTCAGCAATCAGCCCCAGCATTTT. Residues: CASSAVRVSNQPQHF. The genes are TRBV27 and TRBJ1-5; D is ambiguous. Germline CDR1 reads MNHEY; CDR2 reads SMNVEV (reference sequence). Trimming shortened V by 6 bases and J by 1 base, and 13 bases separated the two germline ends. The CDR3 covers 15 residues.

CDR3 protein: CASLGGTGANVLTF. DNA of the CDR3: TGCGCCAGCCTCGGGGGGACTGGGGCCAACGTCCTGACTTTC. The J gene is TRBJ2-6, the V gene TRBV10-1; 7 nucleotides agree with TRBD2. The V gene end was trimmed by 8 bases and the J gene end by 2 bases; junction bases not matched to a gene: 3. This CDR3 region has 14 residues. CDR1 WNHNN and CDR2 SYGVQD come from the germline V gene (reference sequence).

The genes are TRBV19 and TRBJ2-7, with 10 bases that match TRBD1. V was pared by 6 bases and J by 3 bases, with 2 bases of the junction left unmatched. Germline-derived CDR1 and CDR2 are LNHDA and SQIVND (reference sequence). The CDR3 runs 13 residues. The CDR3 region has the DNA TGTGCCAGTAGGGGGACAGGGGTCTACGAGCAGTACTTC. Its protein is CASRGTGVYEQYF.

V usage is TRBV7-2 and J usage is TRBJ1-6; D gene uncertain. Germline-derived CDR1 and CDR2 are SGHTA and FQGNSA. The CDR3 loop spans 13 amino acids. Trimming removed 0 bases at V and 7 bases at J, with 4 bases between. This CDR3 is CASSLALNSPLHF. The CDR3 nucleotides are TGTGCCAGCAGCTTAGCTCTAAATTCACCCCTCCACTTT.

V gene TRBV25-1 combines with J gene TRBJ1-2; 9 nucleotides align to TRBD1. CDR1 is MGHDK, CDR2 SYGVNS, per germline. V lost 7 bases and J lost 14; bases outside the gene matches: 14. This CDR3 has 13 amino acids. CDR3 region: CASITGGASSLTF. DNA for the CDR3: TGTGCCAGCATTACAGGGGGCGCTTCGTCCCTTACCTTC.

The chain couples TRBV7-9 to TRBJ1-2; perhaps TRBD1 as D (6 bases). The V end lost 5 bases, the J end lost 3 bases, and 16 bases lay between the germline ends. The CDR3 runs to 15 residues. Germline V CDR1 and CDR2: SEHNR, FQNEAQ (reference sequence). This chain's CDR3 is CASSTTGRGHYGYTF. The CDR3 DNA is TGTGCCAGCAGCACCACAGGGAGGGGCCACTATGGCTACACCTTC.

CDR3 nucleotides: TGTGCCAGCAGCTTGGGACAGGGTTTTAATGAAAAACTGTTTTTT. Protein sequence: CASSLGQGFNEKLFF. The chain is built from TRBV11-2 and TRBJ1-4; 9 bases map to TRBD1. The junction had 3 bases not matched to a gene; V was cut back by 3 bases and J by 4 bases. Germline assignment: CDR1 SGHAT and CDR2 FQNNGV. The CDR3 totals 15 residues.

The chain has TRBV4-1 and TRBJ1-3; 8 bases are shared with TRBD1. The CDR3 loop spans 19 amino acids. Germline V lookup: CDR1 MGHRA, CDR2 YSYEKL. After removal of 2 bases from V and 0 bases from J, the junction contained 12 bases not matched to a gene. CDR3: CASSQISWDRILSGNTIYF. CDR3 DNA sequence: TGCGCCAGCAGCCAAATATCATGGGACAGGATCCTCTCTGGAAACACCATATATTTT.

The CDR3 region is CASAASGGALETQYF. DNA for the CDR3: TGTGCCAGCGCGGCTAGCGGGGGGGCCTTGGAGACCCAGTACTTC. The chain links TRBV7-3 to TRBJ2-5; 12 nucleotides match TRBD2. Trimming at V came to 8 bases and at J to 5 bases, leaving 9 bases not matched to a gene. CDR3 length: 15 amino acids. Germline V gene lookup returns CDR1 SGHTA and CDR2 FQGTGA.

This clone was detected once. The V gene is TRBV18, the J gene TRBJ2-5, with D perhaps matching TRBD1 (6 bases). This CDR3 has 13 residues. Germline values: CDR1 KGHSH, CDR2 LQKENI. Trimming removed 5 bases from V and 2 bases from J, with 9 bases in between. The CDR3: CASSLGQQETQYF. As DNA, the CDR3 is TGTGCCAGCTCATTAGGACAGCAAGAGACCCAGTACTTC.

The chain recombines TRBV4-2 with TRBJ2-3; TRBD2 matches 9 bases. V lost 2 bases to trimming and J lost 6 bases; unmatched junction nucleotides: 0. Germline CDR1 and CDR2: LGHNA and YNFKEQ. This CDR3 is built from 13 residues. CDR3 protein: CASSQLAGDTQYF. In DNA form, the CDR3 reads TGTGCCAGCAGCCAACTAGCGGGGGATACGCAGTATTTT.

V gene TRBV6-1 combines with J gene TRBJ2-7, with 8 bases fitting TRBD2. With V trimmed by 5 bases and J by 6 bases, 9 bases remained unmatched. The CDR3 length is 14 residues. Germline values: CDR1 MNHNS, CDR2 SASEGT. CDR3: CASSSSWTSREQYF. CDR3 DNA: TGTGCCAGCAGTTCAAGCTGGACTAGCCGCGAGCAGTACTTC.

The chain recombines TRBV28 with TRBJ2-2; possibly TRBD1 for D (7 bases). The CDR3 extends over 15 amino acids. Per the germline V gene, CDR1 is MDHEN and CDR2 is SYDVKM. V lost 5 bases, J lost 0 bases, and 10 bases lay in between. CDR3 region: CASSRGTANTGELFF. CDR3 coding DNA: TGTGCCAGCAGTCGCGGGACAGCGAACACCGGGGAGCTGTTTTTT.

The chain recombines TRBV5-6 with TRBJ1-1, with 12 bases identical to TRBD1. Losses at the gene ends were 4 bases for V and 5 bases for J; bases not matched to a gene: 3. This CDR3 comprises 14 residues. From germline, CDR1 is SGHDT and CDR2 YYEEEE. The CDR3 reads CASSLGQGATEAFF. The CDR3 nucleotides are TGTGCCAGCAGCCTGGGACAGGGGGCAACTGAAGCTTTCTTT.

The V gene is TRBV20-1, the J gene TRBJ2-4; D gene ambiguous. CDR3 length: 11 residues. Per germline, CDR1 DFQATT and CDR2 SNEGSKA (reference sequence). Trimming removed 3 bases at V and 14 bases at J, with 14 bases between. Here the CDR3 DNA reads TGCAGTGCTAGTGGTCTGACTGAAAAGTACTTC. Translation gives CSASGLTEKYF.

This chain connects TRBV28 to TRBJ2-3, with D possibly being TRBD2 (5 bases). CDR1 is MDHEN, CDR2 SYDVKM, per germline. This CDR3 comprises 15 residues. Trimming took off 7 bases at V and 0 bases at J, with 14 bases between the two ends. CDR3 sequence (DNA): TGTGCCAGCACCCAAGCGGTTTCTAGCACAGATACGCAGTATTTT. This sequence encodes CASTQAVSSTDTQYF.

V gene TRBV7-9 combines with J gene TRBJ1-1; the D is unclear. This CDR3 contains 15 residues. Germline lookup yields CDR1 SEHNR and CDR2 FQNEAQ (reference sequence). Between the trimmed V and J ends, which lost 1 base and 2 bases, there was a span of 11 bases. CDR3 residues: CASSLESNSNTEAFF. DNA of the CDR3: TGTGCCAGCAGCTTAGAATCCAACAGCAACACTGAAGCTTTCTTT.

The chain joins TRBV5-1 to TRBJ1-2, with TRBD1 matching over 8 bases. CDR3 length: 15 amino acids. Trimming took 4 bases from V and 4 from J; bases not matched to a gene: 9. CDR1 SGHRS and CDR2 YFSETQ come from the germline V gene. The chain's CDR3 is CASSANGQGRYGYTF. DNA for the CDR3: TGCGCCAGCAGCGCCAACGGACAGGGACGCTATGGCTACACCTTC.

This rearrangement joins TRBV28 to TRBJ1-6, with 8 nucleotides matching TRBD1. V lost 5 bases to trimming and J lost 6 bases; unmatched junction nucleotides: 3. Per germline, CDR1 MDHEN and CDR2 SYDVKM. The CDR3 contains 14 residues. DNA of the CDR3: TGTGCCAGCAGTGCCGGACAGGGTAATTCACCCCTCCACTTT. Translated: CASSAGQGNSPLHF.

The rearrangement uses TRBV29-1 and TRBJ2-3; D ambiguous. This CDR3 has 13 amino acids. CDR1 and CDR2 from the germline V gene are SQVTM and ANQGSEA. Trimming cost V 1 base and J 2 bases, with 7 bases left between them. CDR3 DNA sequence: TGCAGCGTTGAAGGCAGATACACAGATACGCAGTATTTT. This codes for CSVEGRYTDTQYF.

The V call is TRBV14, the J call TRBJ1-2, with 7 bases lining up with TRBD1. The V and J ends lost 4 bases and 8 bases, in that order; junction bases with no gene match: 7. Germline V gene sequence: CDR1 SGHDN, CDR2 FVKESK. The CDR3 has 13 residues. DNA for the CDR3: TGTGCCAGCAGCCTTGTGACAGGGAGCGGCTACACCTTC. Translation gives CASSLVTGSGYTF. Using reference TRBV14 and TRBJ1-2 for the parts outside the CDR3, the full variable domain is EAGVTQFPSHSVIEKGQTVTLRCDPISGHDNLYWYRRVMGKEIKFLLHFVKESKQDESGMPNNRFLAERTGGTYSTLKVQPAELEDSGVYFCASSLVTGSGYTFGSGTRLTVV.

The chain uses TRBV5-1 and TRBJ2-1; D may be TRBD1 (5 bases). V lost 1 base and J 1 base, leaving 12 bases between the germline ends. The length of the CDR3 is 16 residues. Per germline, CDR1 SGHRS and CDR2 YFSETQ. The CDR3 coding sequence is TGCGCCAGCAGCTTGATAGGGGCTTTTTCCTACAATGAGCAGTTCTTC. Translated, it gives CASSLIGAFSYNEQFF.

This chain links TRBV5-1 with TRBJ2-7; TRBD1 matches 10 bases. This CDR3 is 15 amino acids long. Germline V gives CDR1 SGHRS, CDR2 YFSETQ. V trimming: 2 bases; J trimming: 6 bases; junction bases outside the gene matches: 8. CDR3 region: CASSLGGTGVTEQYF. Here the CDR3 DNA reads TGCGCCAGCAGCTTAGGTGGGACAGGGGTGACCGAGCAGTACTTC.